The clone carrying this TCR beta chain occurred once. CDR3 length equals 14 residues. V gave up 11 bases and J gave up 6 bases; unmatched junction bases: 12. Germline CDR1 SGHTA, CDR2 FQGNSA. This record belongs to a study of T cell changes during pregnancy in multiple sclerosis. Here immunoSEQ multiplex PCR was the method, and the copy in TCRdb shows in-frame clones only, minus some. The sample consists of roughly 49,000 clones, about 90% of them appearing once. The clonotype was recovered from a female donor with multiple sclerosis, enrolled in a pregnancy study. The sequenced sample was CD4+ T cells from peripheral blood mononuclear cells, obtained in the second trimester of pregnancy. V and J are TRBV7-2 and TRBJ1-2, with 10 positions matching TRBD1. The CDR3 protein is CASARDRGLDGYTF. DNA of the CDR3: TGTGCCTCGGCGCGGGACAGGGGCTTGGATGGCTACACCTTC.